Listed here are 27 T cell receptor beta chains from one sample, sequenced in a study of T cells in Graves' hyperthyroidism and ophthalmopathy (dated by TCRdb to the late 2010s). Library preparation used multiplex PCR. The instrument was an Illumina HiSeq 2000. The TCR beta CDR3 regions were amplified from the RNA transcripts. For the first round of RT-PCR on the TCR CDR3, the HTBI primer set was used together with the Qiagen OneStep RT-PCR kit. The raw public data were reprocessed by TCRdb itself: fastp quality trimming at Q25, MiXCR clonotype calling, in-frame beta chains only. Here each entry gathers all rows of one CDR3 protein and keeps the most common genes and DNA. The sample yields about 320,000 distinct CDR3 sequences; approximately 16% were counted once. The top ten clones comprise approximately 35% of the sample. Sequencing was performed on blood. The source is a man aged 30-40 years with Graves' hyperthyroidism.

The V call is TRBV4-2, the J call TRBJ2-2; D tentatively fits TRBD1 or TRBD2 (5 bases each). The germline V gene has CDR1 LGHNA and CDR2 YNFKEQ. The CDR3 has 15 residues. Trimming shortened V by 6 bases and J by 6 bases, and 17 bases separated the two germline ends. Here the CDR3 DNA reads TGTGCCAGCAGTCGTAGGGACCGCCGGGCCGGGGAGCTGTTTTTT. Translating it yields CASSRRDRRAGELFF.

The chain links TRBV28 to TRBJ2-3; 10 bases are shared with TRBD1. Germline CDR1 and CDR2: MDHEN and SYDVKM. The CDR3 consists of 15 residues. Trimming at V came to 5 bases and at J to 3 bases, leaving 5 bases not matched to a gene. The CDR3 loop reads CASSLADRGTDTQYF. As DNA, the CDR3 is TGTGCCAGCAGTCTAGCGGACAGGGGGACAGATACGCAGTATTTT.

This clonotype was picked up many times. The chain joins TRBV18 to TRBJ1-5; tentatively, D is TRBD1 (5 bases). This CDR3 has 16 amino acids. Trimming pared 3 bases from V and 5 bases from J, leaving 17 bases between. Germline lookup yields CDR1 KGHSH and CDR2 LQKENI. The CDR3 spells CASSPLQASRDQPQHF. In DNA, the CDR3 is TGTGCCAGCTCACCTCTCCAGGCATCCAGGGATCAGCCCCAGCATTTT.

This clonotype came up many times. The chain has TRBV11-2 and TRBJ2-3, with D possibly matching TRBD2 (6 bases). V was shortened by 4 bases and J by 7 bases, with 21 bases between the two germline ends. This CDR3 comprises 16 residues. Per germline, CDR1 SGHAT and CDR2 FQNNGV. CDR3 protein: CASSSRRGPPPHTQYF. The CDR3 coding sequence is TGTGCCAGCAGCTCACGGCGGGGACCTCCACCACATACGCAGTATTTT. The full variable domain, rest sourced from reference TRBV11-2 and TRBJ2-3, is EAGVAQSPRYKIIEKRQSVAFWCNPISGHATLYWYQQILGQGPKLLIQFQNNGVVDDSQLPKDRFSAERLKGVDSTLKIQPAKLEDSAVYLCASSSRRGPPPHTQYFGPGTRLTVL.

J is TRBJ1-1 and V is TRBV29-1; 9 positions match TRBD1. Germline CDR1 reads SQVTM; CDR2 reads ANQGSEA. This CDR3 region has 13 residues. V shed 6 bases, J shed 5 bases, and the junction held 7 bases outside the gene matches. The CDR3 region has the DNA TGCAGCGTGGATACAGGGGGCGGTACTGAAGCTTTCTTT. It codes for CSVDTGGGTEAFF.

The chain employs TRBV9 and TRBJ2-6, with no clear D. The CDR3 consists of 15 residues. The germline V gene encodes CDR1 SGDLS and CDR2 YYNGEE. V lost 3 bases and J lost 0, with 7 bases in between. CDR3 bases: TGTGCCAGCAGCGCCTTTATCTCTGGGGCCAACGTCCTGACTTTC. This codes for CASSAFISGANVLTF.

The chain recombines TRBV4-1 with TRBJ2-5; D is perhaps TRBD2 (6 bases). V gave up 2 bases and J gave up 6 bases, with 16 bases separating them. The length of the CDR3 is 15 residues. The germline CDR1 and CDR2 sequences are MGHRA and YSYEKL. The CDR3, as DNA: TGCGCCAGCAGCCAACCACTTACGGGAGCTAAGACCCAGTACTTC. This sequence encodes CASSQPLTGAKTQYF.

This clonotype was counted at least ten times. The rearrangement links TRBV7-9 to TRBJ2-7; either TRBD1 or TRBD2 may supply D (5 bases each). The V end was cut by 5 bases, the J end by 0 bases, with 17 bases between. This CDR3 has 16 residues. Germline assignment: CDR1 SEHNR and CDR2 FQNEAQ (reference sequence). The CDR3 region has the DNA TGTGCCAGCAGCAATACCGGGACGGATAGCTCCTACGAGCAGTACTTC. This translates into CASSNTGTDSSYEQYF.

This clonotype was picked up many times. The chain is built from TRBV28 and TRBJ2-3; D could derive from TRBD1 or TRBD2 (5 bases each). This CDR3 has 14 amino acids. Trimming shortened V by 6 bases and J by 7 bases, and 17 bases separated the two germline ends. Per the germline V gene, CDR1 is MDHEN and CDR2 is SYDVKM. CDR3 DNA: TGTGCCAGCAGCCTTGGGGGAAACAGGCATACGCAGTATTTT. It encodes CASSLGGNRHTQYF.

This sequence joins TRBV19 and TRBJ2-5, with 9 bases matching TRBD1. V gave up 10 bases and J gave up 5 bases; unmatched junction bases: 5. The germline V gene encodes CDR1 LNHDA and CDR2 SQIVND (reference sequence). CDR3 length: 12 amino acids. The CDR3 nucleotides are TGTGCCACCGGGGACAGGGATGAGACCCAGTACTTC. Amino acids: CATGDRDETQYF. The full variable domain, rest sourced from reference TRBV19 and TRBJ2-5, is DGGITQSPKYLFRKEGQNVTLSCEQNLNHDAMYWYRQDPGQGLRLIYYSQIVNDFQKGDIAEGYSVSREKKESFPLTVTSAQKNPTAFYLCATGDRDETQYFGPGTRLLVL.

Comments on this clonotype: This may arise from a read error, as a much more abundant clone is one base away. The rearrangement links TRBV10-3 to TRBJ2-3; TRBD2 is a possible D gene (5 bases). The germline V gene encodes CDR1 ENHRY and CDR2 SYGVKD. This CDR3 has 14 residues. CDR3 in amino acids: CATTRDTITNTQYF. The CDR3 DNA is TGTGCCACCACCCGGGATACCATCACAAATACGCAGTATTTT.

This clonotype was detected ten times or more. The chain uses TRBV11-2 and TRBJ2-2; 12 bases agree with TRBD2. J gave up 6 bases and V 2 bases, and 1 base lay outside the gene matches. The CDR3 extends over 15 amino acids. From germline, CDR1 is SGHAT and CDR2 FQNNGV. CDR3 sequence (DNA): TGTGCCAGCAGCTTAAGGACTAGCGGGGCCGGGGAGCTGTTTTTT. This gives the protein CASSLRTSGAGELFF.

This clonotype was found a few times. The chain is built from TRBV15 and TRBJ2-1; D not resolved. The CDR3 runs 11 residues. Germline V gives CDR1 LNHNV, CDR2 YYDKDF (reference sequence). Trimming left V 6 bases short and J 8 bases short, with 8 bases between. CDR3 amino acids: CATRGWDEQFF. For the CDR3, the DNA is TGTGCCACCAGGGGGTGGGATGAGCAGTTCTTC.

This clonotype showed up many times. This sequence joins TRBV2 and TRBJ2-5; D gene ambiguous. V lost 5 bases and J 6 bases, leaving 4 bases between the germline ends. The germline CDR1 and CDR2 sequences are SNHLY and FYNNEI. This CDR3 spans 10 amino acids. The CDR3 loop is CASSSQTQYF. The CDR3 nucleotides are TGTGCCAGCAGTAGCCAGACCCAGTACTTC.

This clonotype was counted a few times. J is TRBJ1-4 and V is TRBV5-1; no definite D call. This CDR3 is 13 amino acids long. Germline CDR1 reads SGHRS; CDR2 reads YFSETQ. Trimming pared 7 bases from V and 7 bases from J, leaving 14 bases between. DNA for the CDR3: TGCGCCAGCTGCTGGTCCGGGATTGAAAAACTGTTTTTT. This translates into CASCWSGIEKLFF.

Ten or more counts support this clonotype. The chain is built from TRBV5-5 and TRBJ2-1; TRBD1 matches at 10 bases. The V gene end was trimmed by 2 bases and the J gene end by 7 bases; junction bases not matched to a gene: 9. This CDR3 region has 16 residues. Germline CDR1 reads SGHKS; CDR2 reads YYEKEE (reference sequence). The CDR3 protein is CASSFGTGTGVNEQFF. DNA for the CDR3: TGTGCCAGCAGCTTCGGGACCGGGACAGGGGTGAATGAGCAGTTCTTC.

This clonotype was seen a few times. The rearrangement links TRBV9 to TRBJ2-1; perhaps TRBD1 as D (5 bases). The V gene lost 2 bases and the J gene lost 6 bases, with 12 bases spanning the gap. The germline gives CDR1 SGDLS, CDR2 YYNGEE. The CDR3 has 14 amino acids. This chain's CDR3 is CASSVQGFGNEQFF. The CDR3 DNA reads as TGTGCCAGCAGCGTCCAGGGTTTTGGCAATGAGCAGTTCTTC.

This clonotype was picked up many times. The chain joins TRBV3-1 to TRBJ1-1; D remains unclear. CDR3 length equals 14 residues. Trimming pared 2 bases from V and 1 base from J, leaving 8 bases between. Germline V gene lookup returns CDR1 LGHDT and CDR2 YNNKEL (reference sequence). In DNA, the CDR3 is TGTGCCAGCAGCCAATTCCTAGGGAACACTGAAGCTTTCTTT. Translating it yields CASSQFLGNTEAFF.

The CDR3 sequence is CASSATQDGGNEQFF. The CDR3 nucleotides are TGTGCCAGCAGCGCCACTCAAGATGGGGGCAATGAGCAGTTCTTC. This chain links TRBV7-3 with TRBJ2-1; D may correspond to TRBD1 or TRBD2 (5 bases each). This CDR3 comprises 15 residues. Germline assignment: CDR1 SGHTA and CDR2 FQGTGA. Trimming took 5 bases from V and 6 from J, leaving 17 bases between them. Using reference TRBV7-3 and TRBJ2-1 for the parts outside the CDR3, the full variable domain is GAGVSQTPSNKVTEKGKYVELRCDPISGHTALYWYRQSLGQGPEFLIYFQGTGAADDSGLPNDRFFAVRPEGSVSTLKIQRTERGDSAVYLCASSATQDGGNEQFFGPGTRLTVL.

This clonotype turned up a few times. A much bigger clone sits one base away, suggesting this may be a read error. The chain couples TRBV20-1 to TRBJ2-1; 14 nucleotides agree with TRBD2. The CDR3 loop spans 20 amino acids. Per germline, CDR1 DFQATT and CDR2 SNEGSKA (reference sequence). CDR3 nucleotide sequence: TGCAGTGCCGCACCCTCGCCGGGACTAGCGGGAGCCGTCTCCTACAATGATCAGTTCTTC. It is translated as CSAAPSPGLAGAVSYNDQFF.

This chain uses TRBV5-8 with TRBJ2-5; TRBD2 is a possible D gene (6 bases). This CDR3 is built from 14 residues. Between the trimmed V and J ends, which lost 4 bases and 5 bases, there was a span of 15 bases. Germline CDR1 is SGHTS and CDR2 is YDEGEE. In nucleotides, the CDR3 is TGTGCCAGCAGCCCCCCGGGGGACGGCGAGACCCAGTACTTC. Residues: CASSPPGDGETQYF.

DNA for the CDR3: TGTGCCAGCAGCTCTAGAAGGGGGCCCATGAACACTGAAGCTTTCTTT. It is translated as CASSSRRGPMNTEAFF. V and J are TRBV5-8 and TRBJ1-1, with TRBD1 matching over 7 bases. The CDR3 loop spans 16 amino acids. Germline V gives CDR1 SGHTS, CDR2 YDEGEE. The V and J ends lost 3 bases and 0 bases, in that order; junction bases with no gene match: 8.

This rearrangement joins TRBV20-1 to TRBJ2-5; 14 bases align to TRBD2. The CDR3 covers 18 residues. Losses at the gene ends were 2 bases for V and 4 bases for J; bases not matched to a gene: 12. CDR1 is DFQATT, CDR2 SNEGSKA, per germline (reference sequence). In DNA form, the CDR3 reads TGCAGTGCTAGAATAGGACTAGCGGGAGGATTTGGGCGAGAGACCCAGTACTTC. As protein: CSARIGLAGGFGRETQYF.

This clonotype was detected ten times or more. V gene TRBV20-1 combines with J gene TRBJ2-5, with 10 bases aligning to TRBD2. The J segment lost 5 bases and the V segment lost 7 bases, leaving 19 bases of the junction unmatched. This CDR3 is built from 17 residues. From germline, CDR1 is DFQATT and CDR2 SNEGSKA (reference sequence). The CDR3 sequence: CSVLGTGLAGVRETQYF. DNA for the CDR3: TGCAGTGTCTTGGGTACTGGGCTAGCGGGAGTCAGGGAGACCCAGTACTTC.

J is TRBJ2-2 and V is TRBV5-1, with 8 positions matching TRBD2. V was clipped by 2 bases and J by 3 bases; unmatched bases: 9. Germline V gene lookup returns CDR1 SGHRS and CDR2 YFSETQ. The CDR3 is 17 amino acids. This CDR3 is CASSLATGGLHTGELFF. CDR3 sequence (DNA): TGCGCCAGCAGCTTAGCCACGGGAGGGCTTCACACCGGGGAGCTGTTTTTT.

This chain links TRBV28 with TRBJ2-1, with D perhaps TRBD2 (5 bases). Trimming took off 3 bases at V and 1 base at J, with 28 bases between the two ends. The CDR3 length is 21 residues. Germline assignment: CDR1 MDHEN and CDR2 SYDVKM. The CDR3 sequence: CASSFGISPWTLVVSYNEQFF. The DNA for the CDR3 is TGTGCCAGCAGTTTCGGGATTAGCCCTTGGACCCTAGTAGTATCCTACAATGAGCAGTTCTTC.

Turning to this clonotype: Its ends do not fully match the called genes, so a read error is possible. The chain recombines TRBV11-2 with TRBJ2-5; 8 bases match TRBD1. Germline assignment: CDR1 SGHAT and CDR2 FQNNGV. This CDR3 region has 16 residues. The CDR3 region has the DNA TGTGCCAGCTGCTTCAGGGACAGGAGGTCCGGGGAGACCCAGTACTTC. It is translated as CASCFRDRRSGETQYF. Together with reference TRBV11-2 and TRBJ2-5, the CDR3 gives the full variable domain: EAGVAQSPRYKIIEKRQSVAFWCNPISGHATLYWYQQILGQGPKLLIQFQNNGVVDDSQLPKDRFSAERLKGVDSTLKIQPAKLEDSAVYLCASCFRDRRSGETQYFGPGTRLLVL.